Presented here are 30 T cell receptor beta chains from one specimen sequenced in a study of cytomegalovirus exposure and HLA in healthy donors (dated by TCRdb to the late 2010s). To prepare the library, the immunoSEQ multiplex PCR assay was applied. For the multiplex PCR, a mixture combining 60 forward primers for TCR Vbeta segments and 13 reverse primers for TCR Jbeta segments was used. TCRdb mirrors the immuneACCESS table, restricted to in-frame sequences. Some clones are absent from its copies; in checked studies, under half trace to an unresolved V gene, and the reason for the others is unknown. This sample has 150,000 to 200,000 clones in its table, and approximately 85% of those were observed once. The top ten clonotypes cover roughly 10% of the sample. The sequenced sample was PBMCs. These receptors originate from a man younger than 35 in good health and CMV-seropositive.

The V call is TRBV5-8, the J call TRBJ2-7; 14 nucleotides agree with TRBD2. From germline, CDR1 is SGHTS and CDR2 YDEGEE. J gave up 6 bases and V 3 bases, and 11 bases lay outside the gene matches. This CDR3 is 17 amino acids long. The CDR3 is CASSSPWTSGGMGEQYF. CDR3 nucleotides: TGTGCCAGCAGCTCCCCCTGGACTAGCGGGGGGATGGGCGAGCAGTACTTC.

This clone was recorded once. The chain combines TRBV11-2 with TRBJ2-1; TRBD2 matches at 11 bases. V lost 1 base, J lost 8 bases, and 10 bases stayed unmatched. CDR1 and CDR2 (germline): SGHAT, FQNNGV. The CDR3 extends over 17 amino acids. The CDR3: CASSLAPLAGGLDEQFF. CDR3 bases: TGTGCCAGCAGCTTAGCCCCCCTAGCGGGGGGCCTCGATGAGCAGTTCTTC.

V is TRBV6-5 and J is TRBJ2-5; TRBD2 matches at 8 bases. Germline CDR1 MNHEY, CDR2 SVGAGI. The CDR3 consists of 14 residues. V lost 5 bases to trimming and J lost 5 bases; unmatched junction nucleotides: 7. For the CDR3, the DNA is TGTGCCAGCAGTGACGGGGGGGCCGACGAGACCCAGTACTTC. Protein sequence: CASSDGGADETQYF.

The genes are TRBV18 and TRBJ2-7; D gene ambiguous. The CDR3 sequence is 13 residues long. V was trimmed by 3 bases and J by 1 base, leaving 7 bases between them. The V gene's germline CDR1 is KGHSH and CDR2 LQKENI. Here the CDR3 DNA reads TGTGCCAGCTCACCTTTCGAGTCCTACGAGCAGTACTTC. Its protein product is CASSPFESYEQYF.

The V call is TRBV6-4, the J call TRBJ2-2; D not certain. The germline gives CDR1 MRHNA, CDR2 SNTAGT. Trimming removed 4 bases at V and 1 base at J, with 4 bases between. The CDR3 length is 13 residues. The CDR3 nucleotides read TGTGCCAGCAGTGCAGGGAACACCGGGGAGCTGTTTTTT. This gives the protein CASSAGNTGELFF.

This chain joins TRBV7-2 and TRBJ2-3, with 8 nucleotides matching TRBD2. V lost 2 bases to trimming and J lost 6 bases; unmatched junction nucleotides: 13. The CDR3 runs to 17 residues. Germline V gene sequence: CDR1 SGHTA, CDR2 FQGNSA. CDR3 in amino acids: CASSLNVGGGLADTQYF. The CDR3 coding sequence is TGTGCCAGCAGCTTAAATGTAGGCGGGGGGCTGGCGGATACGCAGTATTTT.

The chain combines TRBV25-1 with TRBJ1-2; the D is unclear. The CDR3 totals 11 residues. The ends were cut back, 5 bases at V and 9 bases at J, with 10 bases in the middle. Germline CDR1 and CDR2: MGHDK and SYGVNS. DNA for the CDR3: TGTGCCAGCAGTCGAGGGAAGCGCTACACCTTC. This encodes CASSRGKRYTF.

This chain joins TRBV27 and TRBJ1-1; 8 bases match TRBD1. The CDR3 loop spans 14 amino acids. CDR1 is MNHEY and CDR2 is SMNVEV in the germline V gene (reference sequence). Germline trimming cut 7 bases from V and 1 base from J; bases unmatched to any gene: 5. The CDR3 here is CASTKDRGNTEAFF. The CDR3 DNA sequence: TGTGCCAGCACCAAAGACAGGGGGAACACTGAAGCTTTCTTT.

Only a few counts were recorded for this clone. Other DNA variants within this sample encode the same CDR3. This chain uses TRBV6-5 with TRBJ2-7; D might be TRBD1 (5 bases). There are 14 residues in the CDR3. V was cut by 0 bases and J by 2 bases, with 8 bases left in between. CDR1 is MNHEY and CDR2 is SVGAGI in the germline V gene. CDR3 nucleotides: TGTGCCAGCAGTTACTCAGCAGGGACCTACGAGCAGTACTTC. Encoded protein: CASSYSAGTYEQYF.

The gene calls are TRBV10-3 and TRBJ1-3, with 11 bases matching TRBD1. The V gene end was trimmed by 4 bases and the J gene end by 1 base; junction bases not matched to a gene: 3. CDR1 and CDR2 (germline): ENHRY, SYGVKD. The CDR3 has 16 amino acids. For the CDR3, the DNA is TGTGCCATCAGTGGCGGACAGGGGGCATCTGGAAACACCATATATTTT. It encodes CAISGGQGASGNTIYF.

The V gene is TRBV6-5, the J gene TRBJ2-5; 7 positions agree with TRBD1. Judging by the DNA end, TRBJ2-7 fits better; the J call may be wrong. Germline CDR1 reads MNHEY; CDR2 reads SVGAGI. This CDR3 comprises 15 residues. CDR3 region: CASSRLGQSSYEQYF. CDR3 sequence (DNA): TGTGCCAGCAGCCGGCTGGGACAGAGCTCCTACGAGCAGTACTTC.

This chain connects TRBV7-3 to TRBJ2-2; 9 bases are a match to TRBD1. Germline V gene data show CDR1 as SGHTA and CDR2 as FQGTGA. This CDR3 contains 17 residues. With 5 bases clipped from V and 7 bases from J, the junction kept 14 bases outside the gene matches. The CDR3 DNA reads TGTGCCAGCAGCCTCCGGGACGTGGACAGGGGAAACGGGGAGCTGTTTTTT. Its translation is CASSLRDVDRGNGELFF.

The chain has TRBV4-2 and TRBJ2-2; 7 bases match TRBD1. CDR1 and CDR2 from the germline V gene are LGHNA and YNFKEQ. V lost 7 bases and J lost 6; bases outside the gene matches: 5. The CDR3 runs 13 residues. In DNA, the CDR3 is TGTGCCAGCAACCAGCAGGGGGCCGGGGAGCTGTTTTTT. As protein: CASNQQGAGELFF.

This clone has only one observation. V usage is TRBV30 and J usage is TRBJ2-4; no definite D call. Germline V gene sequence: CDR1 GTSNPN, CDR2 SVGIG (reference sequence). The CDR3 is 16 residues long. V shed 0 bases and J shed 0 bases, with 12 bases lying between them. The CDR3 spells CAWSVLPTGAKNIQYF. The CDR3, as DNA: TGTGCCTGGAGTGTACTCCCGACTGGAGCCAAAAACATTCAGTACTTC.

The chain joins TRBV7-9 to TRBJ2-1; 8 nucleotides line up with TRBD2. The CDR3 length is 17 residues. V shed 1 base, J shed 2 bases, and the junction held 7 bases outside the gene matches. Per germline, CDR1 SEHNR and CDR2 FQNEAQ (reference sequence). In nucleotides, the CDR3 is TGTGCCAGCAGCTTAGGGGAGCGGGGGTTACCCTACAATGAGCAGTTCTTC. Translation gives CASSLGERGLPYNEQFF.

The rearrangement links TRBV11-2 to TRBJ2-6; D remains unclear. The germline V and J ends were trimmed by 5 bases and 0 bases, with 8 bases remaining between them. Germline lookup yields CDR1 SGHAT and CDR2 FQNNGV. The CDR3 spans 15 residues. The CDR3 DNA follows: TGTGCCAGCAGCCAAACGAGCTCTGGGGCCAACGTCCTGACTTTC. This encodes CASSQTSSGANVLTF.

This chain uses TRBV30 with TRBJ2-3; 13 nucleotides agree with TRBD2. Germline trimming cut 2 bases from V and 8 bases from J; bases unmatched to any gene: 4. The CDR3 is 14 amino acids. In germline, CDR1 is GTSNPN, CDR2 SVGIG (reference sequence). The CDR3 region has the DNA TGTGCCTGGAGTACCCGACTAGCGGGGGGTACGCAGTATTTT. This translates into CAWSTRLAGGTQYF.

This sequence joins TRBV6-1 and TRBJ2-7; D perhaps matches TRBD1 (6 bases). Germline CDR1 reads MNHNS; CDR2 reads SASEGT. The CDR3 contains 17 residues. Trimming removed 0 bases at V and 4 bases at J, with 19 bases between. The DNA for the CDR3 is TGTGCCAGCAGTGAAGCCTTGAGGAGCGGACAGATTTACGAGCAGTACTTC. Protein: CASSEALRSGQIYEQYF.

The J gene is TRBJ2-1, the V gene TRBV4-3, with a possible D match to TRBD1 (6 bases). The CDR3 runs 15 residues. V was clipped by 6 bases and J by 8 bases, with 20 bases between them. CDR1 and CDR2 (germline): LGHNA, YSLEER. CDR3 loop: CASRPGTRVVYEQFF. CDR3 coding DNA: TGCGCCAGCAGGCCCGGGACAAGGGTTGTTTATGAGCAGTTCTTC.

This sequence joins TRBV5-6 and TRBJ1-1; 9 bases map to TRBD1. This CDR3 has 16 residues. The trim removed 4 bases at V and 5 bases at J, leaving 12 bases unmatched. Germline CDR1 reads SGHDT; CDR2 reads YYEEEE. The CDR3 coding sequence is TGTGCCAGCAGCCCAAATACGGGACAGGGCGGGACTGAAGCTTTCTTT. Translation: CASSPNTGQGGTEAFF.

The chain recombines TRBV15 with TRBJ2-3; D not resolved. The CDR3 has 13 residues. Germline loops: CDR1 LNHNV, CDR2 YYDKDF (reference sequence). The ends were cut back, 3 bases at V and 2 bases at J, with 6 bases in the middle. This CDR3 is CATSRGLTDTQYF. CDR3 nucleotides: TGTGCCACCAGCAGGGGCCTCACAGATACGCAGTATTTT.

The V gene is TRBV10-3, the J gene TRBJ1-4; 9 nucleotides line up with TRBD1. V lost 10 bases to trimming and J lost 0 bases; unmatched junction nucleotides: 9. The CDR3 runs to 16 residues. CDR1 and CDR2 (germline): ENHRY, SYGVKD. The CDR3 here is CATGPGQGTTNEKLFF. CDR3 DNA sequence: TGTGCCACCGGACCGGGACAGGGAACAACTAATGAAAAACTGTTTTTT.

The J gene is TRBJ2-6, the V gene TRBV6-5; no clear D. Between the trimmed V and J ends, which lost 3 bases and 0 bases, there was a span of 9 bases. CDR1 and CDR2 from the germline V gene are MNHEY and SVGAGI. The CDR3 is made up of 16 amino acids. The CDR3 loop is CASSYGQSSGANVLTF. For the CDR3, the DNA is TGTGCCAGCAGTTATGGCCAATCCTCTGGGGCCAACGTCCTGACTTTC.

The chain joins TRBV14 to TRBJ1-1; no reliable D call. The CDR3 spans 15 residues. Germline CDR1 and CDR2: SGHDN and FVKESK. The V end lost 1 base, the J end lost 1 base, and 10 bases lay between the germline ends. The DNA of the CDR3 is TGTGCCAGCAGCCAAGTTACGGGGAAGAACACTGAAGCTTTCTTT. It yields the protein CASSQVTGKNTEAFF. The entire variable domain, with the rest obtained from reference TRBV14 and TRBJ1-1, is as follows: EAGVTQFPSHSVIEKGQTVTLRCDPISGHDNLYWYRRVMGKEIKFLLHFVKESKQDESGMPNNRFLAERTGGTYSTLKVQPAELEDSGVYFCASSQVTGKNTEAFFGQGTRLTVV.

The CDR3 region is CASSDWQRGTEQFF. The DNA for the CDR3 is TGCGCCAGCAGTGATTGGCAGCGGGGGACTGAGCAGTTCTTC. This rearrangement joins TRBV10-1 to TRBJ2-1; 8 bases are a match to TRBD2. This CDR3 spans 14 amino acids. Trimming at V came to 3 bases and at J to 9 bases, leaving 7 bases not matched to a gene. Germline V lookup: CDR1 WNHNN, CDR2 SYGVQD (reference sequence).

CDR3 coding DNA: TGTGCCAGTTCTATGGCGGGGGCAGTAAGGGGTAATGAAAAACTGTTTTTT. Residues: CASSMAGAVRGNEKLFF. V usage is TRBV19 and J usage is TRBJ1-4; possible D gene TRBD1, 6 bases. Trimming removed 8 bases from V and 4 bases from J, with 23 bases in between. This CDR3 has 17 residues. Germline loops: CDR1 LNHDA, CDR2 SQIVND (reference sequence).

The chain has TRBV30 and TRBJ2-5, with TRBD2 as a possible D gene (5 bases). The germline V gene encodes CDR1 GTSNPN and CDR2 SVGIG (reference sequence). This CDR3 is built from 12 residues. Trimming removed 4 bases at V and 0 bases at J, with 6 bases between. The CDR3 DNA sequence: TGTGCCTGGAAAGCGGACCAAGAGACCCAGTACTTC. It is translated as CAWKADQETQYF. Full variable domain (rest looked up from reference TRBV30 and TRBJ2-5): SQTIHQWPATLVQPVGSPLSLECTVEGTSNPNLYWYRQAAGRGLQLLFYSVGIGQISSEVPQNLSASRPQDRQFILSSKKLLLSDSGFYLCAWKADQETQYFGPGTRLLVL.

This clone appeared once. The chain is built from TRBV18 and TRBJ2-5; perhaps TRBD1 as D (5 bases). The V gene's germline CDR1 is KGHSH and CDR2 LQKENI. V was trimmed by 6 bases and J by 7 bases, leaving 18 bases between them. This CDR3 spans 14 amino acids. CDR3 loop: CASSQPSQGRTQYF. CDR3 coding DNA: TGTGCCAGCTCTCAACCTTCTCAGGGAAGGACCCAGTACTTC. The variable domain in full, with the rest retrieved from reference TRBV18 and TRBJ2-5, is NAGVMQNPRHLVRRRGQEARLRCSPMKGHSHVYWYRQLPEEGLKFMVYLQKENIIDESGMPKERFSAEFPKEGPSILRIQQVVRGDSAAYFCASSQPSQGRTQYFGPGTRLLVL.

The chain has TRBV7-9 and TRBJ2-3; a weak D match, TRBD2 (7 bases). Germline loops: CDR1 SEHNR, CDR2 FQNEAQ (reference sequence). The CDR3 has 13 amino acids. V was pared by 11 bases and J by 4 bases, with 16 bases between. The CDR3 spells CARRGGLADTQYF. CDR3 DNA sequence: TGTGCCCGGAGGGGGGGCTTAGCAGATACGCAGTATTTT. Based on the CDR3 plus reference TRBV7-9 and TRBJ2-3, the full variable domain is DTGVSQNPRHKITKRGQNVTFRCDPISEHNRLYWYRQTLGQGPEFLTYFQNEAQLEKSRLLSDRFSAERPKGSFSTLEIQRTEQGDSAMYLCARRGGLADTQYFGPGTRLTVL.

The chain is built from TRBV6-6 and TRBJ2-1, with TRBD2 as a possible D gene (5 bases). CDR1 is MNHNY and CDR2 is SVGAGI in the germline V gene (reference sequence). This CDR3 has 16 amino acids. The V and J ends lost 3 bases and 4 bases respectively, with 16 bases between them. DNA of the CDR3: TGTGCCAGCAGTTATCGGGTGCGGGTATCGTACAATGAGCAGTTCTTC. Translated: CASSYRVRVSYNEQFF.